These 22 T cell receptor beta chains came from one sample sequenced in a study of blood T cell repertoires in COVID-19. Assay: immunoSEQ multiplex PCR; the TCRdb copy retains only in-frame clones and omits some. The table shows more than 200,000 clones, with approximately 80% occurring only once. Sequenced input: PBMCs or T cells enriched from blood (not recorded which). All receptors come from a woman aged 40 to 55 with acute COVID-19.

CDR3 DNA: TGTGCCAGTAGTACCCCCCGCGGAAGCTCTGGAAACACCATATATTTT. Protein sequence: CASSTPRGSSGNTIYF. This chain connects TRBV19 to TRBJ1-3; no clear D. Germline CDR1 is LNHDA and CDR2 is SQIVND (reference sequence). The CDR3 runs to 16 residues. The V end was cut by 4 bases, the J end by 0 bases, with 13 bases between.

The chain has TRBV7-9 and TRBJ1-1; D gene uncertain. CDR3 length equals 16 residues. Germline V CDR1 and CDR2: SEHNR, FQNEAQ (reference sequence). Trimming pared 5 bases from V and 0 bases from J, leaving 16 bases between. The CDR3 reads CASSPKGAGLNTEAFF. The CDR3 DNA reads as TGTGCCAGCAGCCCCAAGGGCGCGGGATTGAACACTGAAGCTTTCTTT. Using reference TRBV7-9 and TRBJ1-1 for the parts outside the CDR3, the full variable domain is DTGVSQNPRHKITKRGQNVTFRCDPISEHNRLYWYRQTLGQGPEFLTYFQNEAQLEKSRLLSDRFSAERPKGSFSTLEIQRTEQGDSAMYLCASSPKGAGLNTEAFFGQGTRLTVV.

This chain uses TRBV15 with TRBJ1-1; D possibly corresponds to TRBD1 (6 bases). Deletions cut 3 bases from V and 4 bases from J, with 15 bases between. The germline CDR1 and CDR2 sequences are LNHNV and YYDKDF (reference sequence). This CDR3 has 15 amino acids. The CDR3 coding sequence is TGTGCCACCAGCAGGCGGCGTGGGGGGGCCACTGAAGCTTTCTTT. It translates to CATSRRRGGATEAFF.

This clone has just a few counts. The genes are TRBV6-5 and TRBJ2-1; D is undetermined. The CDR3 spans 11 residues. Germline V gene sequence: CDR1 MNHEY, CDR2 SVGAGI. V was clipped by 9 bases and J by 7 bases, with 10 bases between them. The CDR3 nucleotides read TGTGCCAGTCAGACTCCGAATGAGCAGTTCTTC. Translating it yields CASQTPNEQFF.

This sequence joins TRBV30 and TRBJ1-5; D gene unclear. The CDR3 is 13 residues long. Germline V gene data show CDR1 as GTSNPN and CDR2 as SVGIG (reference sequence). Trimming pared 1 base from V and 2 bases from J, leaving 6 bases between. CDR3 amino acids: CAWSEAGNQPQHF. DNA for the CDR3: TGTGCCTGGAGTGAGGCGGGCAATCAGCCCCAGCATTTT.

The V call is TRBV5-1, the J call TRBJ1-1; D possibly corresponds to TRBD1 (5 bases). Germline CDR1 and CDR2: SGHRS and YFSETQ. The CDR3 extends over 15 amino acids. V lost 0 bases to trimming and J lost 5 bases, with 14 bases between them. DNA for the CDR3: TGCGCCAGCAGCTTGGAGGTCCAGGGTAGGACTGAAGCTTTCTTT. As protein: CASSLEVQGRTEAFF.

This clone was observed a single time. This CDR3 is also generated by other DNA sequences in the sample. The rearrangement uses TRBV28 and TRBJ1-5; D possibly corresponds to TRBD1 (6 bases). Trimming removed 5 bases from V and 0 bases from J, with 11 bases in between. Looked up from germline, CDR1 is MDHEN and CDR2 is SYDVKM. This CDR3 has 15 residues. CDR3 amino acids: CASSLWTDSNQPQHF. The CDR3 bases are TGTGCCAGCAGTCTTTGGACAGATAGCAATCAGCCCCAGCATTTT.

The rearrangement uses TRBV19 and TRBJ1-5; 7 bases line up with TRBD1. The CDR3 extends over 15 amino acids. CDR1 is LNHDA, CDR2 SQIVND, per germline (reference sequence). The V gene end was trimmed by 3 bases and the J gene end by 8 bases; junction bases not matched to a gene: 10. The CDR3 protein is CASSIRTGLWEPQHF. For the CDR3, the DNA is TGTGCCAGTAGTATTCGGACAGGCCTCTGGGAGCCCCAGCATTTT.

This clone is a singleton in its sample. The chain uses TRBV18 and TRBJ1-3; no reliable D call. Germline V CDR1 and CDR2: KGHSH, LQKENI. This CDR3 region has 18 residues. Deletions cut 8 bases from V and 0 bases from J, with 23 bases between. The DNA of the CDR3 is TGTGCCAGCCGCCCAGCCTCAGGAGGGTTATACTCTGGAAACACCATATATTTT. Translation gives CASRPASGGLYSGNTIYF.

The V gene is TRBV29-1, the J gene TRBJ2-3; perhaps TRBD2 as D (5 bases). This CDR3 spans 13 amino acids. CDR1 SQVTM and CDR2 ANQGSEA come from the germline V gene. The V gene lost 3 bases and the J gene lost 0 bases, with 7 bases spanning the gap. CDR3 nucleotide sequence: TGCAGCGTTGAGGGAGCGAGCACAGATACGCAGTATTTT. This gives the protein CSVEGASTDTQYF.

The V and J genes are TRBV10-3 and TRBJ2-1; TRBD1 is a possible D gene (6 bases). The germline V gene has CDR1 ENHRY and CDR2 SYGVKD. The CDR3 has 16 amino acids. V lost 0 bases to trimming and J lost 3 bases, with 12 bases between them. The DNA of the CDR3 is TGTGCCATCAGTGAGTCTTGGACAGCTAACTACAATGAGCAGTTCTTC. This sequence encodes CAISESWTANYNEQFF.

The chain employs TRBV9 and TRBJ2-1; TRBD2 matches at 9 bases. The CDR3 loop spans 17 amino acids. The V gene's germline CDR1 is SGDLS and CDR2 YYNGEE. Trimming took 0 bases from V and 1 from J; bases not matched to a gene: 5. The CDR3 coding sequence is TGTGCCAGCAGCGTAGGGAATAGCGGGGGTTCCTACAATGAGCAGTTCTTC. This gives the protein CASSVGNSGGSYNEQFF.

CDR3 nucleotides: TGTGCCAGCAACACAGATAGGACCTACGAGCAGTACTTC. This translates into CASNTDRTYEQYF. The chain carries TRBV7-9 and TRBJ2-7; D is undetermined. The CDR3 covers 13 residues. CDR1 is SEHNR and CDR2 is FQNEAQ in the germline V gene (reference sequence). Trimming shortened V by 7 bases and J by 2 bases, and 12 bases separated the two germline ends. Drawing the rest from reference TRBV7-9 and TRBJ2-7, the complete variable domain is DTGVSQNPRHKITKRGQNVTFRCDPISEHNRLYWYRQTLGQGPEFLTYFQNEAQLEKSRLLSDRFSAERPKGSFSTLEIQRTEQGDSAMYLCASNTDRTYEQYFGPGTRLTVT.

This chain's CDR3 is CASSPRRYNEQFF. CDR3 nucleotide sequence: TGTGCCAGCAGTCCCCGTCGGTACAATGAGCAGTTCTTC. The chain employs TRBV28 and TRBJ2-1; D remains ambiguous. Germline assignment: CDR1 MDHEN and CDR2 SYDVKM. This CDR3 is 13 amino acids long. The V end lost 5 bases, the J end lost 4 bases, and 9 bases lay between the germline ends.

The chain couples TRBV4-1 to TRBJ1-6, with D possibly matching TRBD1 (5 bases). V gave up 3 bases and J gave up 8 bases, with 11 bases separating them. The CDR3 contains 14 residues. Germline CDR1 MGHRA, CDR2 YSYEKL. CDR3: CASSQLQGDSPLHF. The CDR3 coding sequence is TGCGCCAGCAGCCAGCTCCAGGGTGATTCACCCCTCCACTTT.

The chain is built from TRBV28 and TRBJ1-2; 7 bases agree with TRBD1. The CDR3 consists of 14 residues. Germline loops: CDR1 MDHEN, CDR2 SYDVKM. J was trimmed by 1 base and V by 6 bases; bases with no gene match: 5. CDR3 residues: CASSYGQVNYGYTF. The CDR3 DNA reads TGTGCCAGCAGCTATGGACAGGTTAACTATGGCTACACCTTC.

The chain carries TRBV5-6 and TRBJ1-4; the D gene is possibly TRBD1 (5 bases). Germline V gives CDR1 SGHDT, CDR2 YYEEEE. Trimming took off 3 bases at V and 4 bases at J, with 16 bases between the two ends. The CDR3 contains 16 residues. The CDR3 bases are TGTGCCAGCAGCTGGTCAATGAGGGGAGGTAATGAAAAACTGTTTTTT. Its translation is CASSWSMRGGNEKLFF.

The CDR3 DNA follows: TGTGCCAGCAGCTTCCACCTCCGGGACACCGGGGAGCTGTTTTTT. Its translation: CASSFHLRDTGELFF. The chain carries TRBV7-2 and TRBJ2-2; D gene unclear. Trimming shortened V by 3 bases and J by 3 bases, and 11 bases separated the two germline ends. CDR1 and CDR2 from the germline V gene are SGHTA and FQGNSA. The CDR3 has 15 amino acids.

This clone was seen only a few times. V and J are TRBV24-1 and TRBJ2-2; TRBD2 matches 12 bases. The CDR3 runs 17 residues. The V and J ends lost 5 bases and 7 bases, in that order; junction bases with no gene match: 10. CDR1 is KGHDR, CDR2 SFDVKD, per germline. The CDR3 DNA sequence: TGTGCCACCAGTGGCCCGACTAGCGGGAGATTCGGCGGGGAGCTGTTTTTT. This codes for CATSGPTSGRFGGELFF.

This clone was seen more than once but under ten times. CDR3 residues: CSVASRTGKGEAFF. The CDR3 DNA reads as TGCAGCGTTGCATCTAGGACAGGGAAGGGGGAAGCTTTCTTT. The chain joins TRBV29-1 to TRBJ1-1; 8 bases match TRBD1. From germline, CDR1 is SQVTM and CDR2 ANQGSEA. V shed 4 bases and J 8 bases; nucleotides not matched to a gene: 12. The CDR3 extends over 14 amino acids.

Only a few counts were recorded for this clone. The chain joins TRBV11-2 to TRBJ1-1, with D unresolved. The CDR3 extends over 15 amino acids. Germline V lookup: CDR1 SGHAT, CDR2 FQNNGV. V was shortened by 2 bases and J by 5 bases, with 15 bases between the two germline ends. In DNA, the CDR3 is TGTGCCAGCAGCTTAAGCCCTTACCCAACTACTGAAGCTTTCTTT. Residues: CASSLSPYPTTEAFF.

V gene TRBV19 combines with J gene TRBJ1-5; 8 bases are shared with TRBD1. Germline V gene lookup returns CDR1 LNHDA and CDR2 SQIVND (reference sequence). The CDR3 covers 15 residues. The ends lost 0 bases at V and 6 bases at J; junction bases unmatched: 4. CDR3 DNA sequence: TGTGCCAGTAGTATAGATACCACAGGGGGTCAGCCCCAGCATTTT. As protein: CASSIDTTGGQPQHF.